This TCR beta chain originates from a study of blood T cell repertoires in COVID-19. Methods used by the authors: Amplification of reference gene primers provided the estimated nucleated cell counts. Some clones are missing from TCRdb's copy, which holds only in-frame ones; the method was immunoSEQ multiplex PCR. V and J calls plus clone size are reproduced from that table; the DNA served to infer D and trimming. Of about 210,000 clones in the sample, 92% were seen once. The CDR3 consists of 15 residues. The V gene lost 3 bases and the J gene lost 10 bases, with 19 bases spanning the gap. Per the germline V gene, CDR1 is SGHAT and CDR2 is FQNNGV. The sample holds one count of this clone.

The gene calls are TRBV11-2 and TRBJ2-1; a weak D match, TRBD1 (5 bases). Sequenced sample: peripheral blood. This TCR was sampled from a man aged 25 to 40 with acute or convalescent COVID-19. In DNA, the CDR3 is TGTGCCAGCAGCTTGGGGCTTAGGTTTGAGGAAGAGCAGTTCTTC. This sequence encodes CASSLGLRFEEEQFF. Drawing the rest from reference TRBV11-2 and TRBJ2-1, the complete variable domain is EAGVAQSPRYKIIEKRQSVAFWCNPISGHATLYWYQQILGQGPKLLIQFQNNGVVDDSQLPKDRFSAERLKGVDSTLKIQPAKLEDSAVYLCASSLGLRFEEEQFFGPGTRLTVL.